Listed below are T cell receptor beta chains from one sample, sequenced in a study of blood T cell repertoires in COVID-19. Produced via immunoSEQ multiplex PCR; TCRdb's table is partial and in-frame only. The repertoire consists of approximately 180,000 clones, with around nine tenths occurring once and the leading ten covering under 15%. The specimen was peripheral blood. The receptors here all came from a woman in her seventies with COVID-19, enrolled during active disease. Both conserved end residues are part of each CDR3. The order of the fields is V gene, D gene, clone size, CDR3 length, J gene, CDR3 protein, CDR3 DNA. A D gene is named only where the DNA matches it firmly. The size field is filled for only some rows; it gives once, few, many or a size class.

V: TRBV28
D: TRBD1
size: few
length: 15
J: TRBJ1-1
CDR3: CASRDRDRGGTEAFF
DNA: TGTGCCAGCAGGGACCGGGACAGGGGCGGCACTGAAGCTTTCTTT

V: TRBV5-5
D: -
size: -
length: 15
J: TRBJ2-7
CDR3: CASSPAARGSYEQYF
DNA: TGTGCCAGCAGTCCGGCCGCAAGGGGCTCCTACGAGCAGTACTTC

V: TRBV28
D: -
size: once
length: 12
J: TRBJ2-7
CDR3: CASSVARYEQYF
DNA: TGTGCCAGCAGCGTAGCCCGGTACGAGCAGTACTTC

V: TRBV27
D: TRBD1
size: -
length: 15
J: TRBJ1-6
CDR3: CASSLSRQGNSPLHF
DNA: TGTGCCAGCAGTTTATCTCGACAGGGGAATTCACCCCTCCACTTT

V: TRBV29-1
D: TRBD1
size: -
length: 13
J: TRBJ2-7
CDR3: CSVPGQGAKEQYF
DNA: TGCAGCGTCCCCGGACAGGGGGCGAAAGAGCAGTACTTC

V: TRBV29-1
D: TRBD1
size: few
length: 12
J: TRBJ2-7
CDR3: CSVAQGAFEQYF
DNA: TGCAGCGTTGCTCAGGGGGCTTTCGAGCAGTACTTC

V: TRBV27
D: TRBD1
size: -
length: 17
J: TRBJ1-6
CDR3: CASRTVTGTGNNSPLHF
DNA: TGTGCCAGCAGGACAGTAACCGGGACAGGGAATAATTCACCCCTCCACTTT

V: TRBV28
D: -
size: -
length: 13
J: TRBJ1-2
CDR3: CASSRTANYGYTF
DNA: TGTGCCAGCAGTCGGACAGCTAACTATGGCTACACCTTC

V: TRBV6-1
D: -
size: -
length: 13
J: TRBJ1-4
CDR3: CASSERWGRDLFF
DNA: TGTGCCAGCAGTGAACGTTGGGGCAGAGATCTGTTTTTT

V: TRBV6-5
D: TRBD2
size: -
length: 15
J: TRBJ2-5
CDR3: CASTQLAGGQETQYF
DNA: TGTGCCAGCACCCAACTAGCGGGGGGGCAAGAGACCCAGTACTTC

V: TRBV14
D: -
size: -
length: 13
J: TRBJ2-1
CDR3: CASSQVLEAEQFF
DNA: TGTGCCAGCAGCCAAGTTCTAGAGGCTGAGCAGTTCTTC

V: TRBV28
D: TRBD1
size: -
length: 16
J: TRBJ1-2
CDR3: CASSPGQGGGNYGYTF
DNA: TGTGCCAGCAGTCCAGGACAGGGGGGAGGGAACTATGGCTACACCTTC

V: TRBV4-1
D: -
size: -
length: 15
J: TRBJ2-1
CDR3: CASSAHTGVYNEQFF
DNA: TGCGCCAGCAGCGCCCACACGGGAGTGTACAATGAGCAGTTCTTC

V: TRBV12-5
D: -
size: -
length: 15
J: TRBJ2-6
CDR3: CASGTGASGANVLTF
DNA: TGTGCTAGTGGCACAGGAGCCTCTGGGGCCAACGTCCTGACTTTC

V: TRBV3-1/TRBV3-2
D: -
size: -
length: 14
J: TRBJ2-7
CDR3: CASSRRGASYEQYF
DNA: TGTGCCAGCAGCCGCAGGGGGGCCTCCTACGAGCAGTACTTC

V: TRBV13
D: TRBD1
size: -
length: 15
J: TRBJ1-1
CDR3: CASSLTGTGGTEAFF
DNA: TGTGCCAGCAGCTTAACCGGGACAGGGGGCACTGAAGCTTTCTTT

V: TRBV27
D: -
size: -
length: 15
J: TRBJ2-2
CDR3: CASSLLFGVTGELFF
DNA: TGTGCCAGCAGTTTACTATTCGGGGTGACCGGGGAGCTGTTTTTT

V: TRBV4-3
D: -
size: -
length: 20
J: TRBJ2-1
CDR3: CASSRELPRLGALGYNEQFF
DNA: TGCGCCAGCAGCCGAGAATTACCTCGATTAGGGGCCCTTGGGTACAATGAGCAGTTCTTC

V: TRBV27
D: -
size: -
length: 13
J: TRBJ1-1
CDR3: CASRVGGNTEAFF
DNA: TGTGCCAGCAGGGTCGGGGGGAACACTGAAGCTTTCTTT